A single TCR beta chain is shown here with its context. This specimen comes from a study of tumor-infiltrating lymphocytes in oesophageal squamous cell carcinoma. TCRdb passed the PCR reads through MiXCR, listing each CDR3 protein once. This table has 15,000 to 20,000 distinct CDR3 sequences, 50% appearing once. J lost 4 bases, V lost 2 bases, and 15 bases had no gene match. The CDR3 contains 18 residues. Germline V gives CDR1 MNHGY, CDR2 SAAAGT. This receptor was taken from a male donor with esophageal squamous cell carcinoma. The rearrangement joins TRBV6-8 to TRBJ1-1; 8 bases align to TRBD1. The sequencing input was esophageal tumor tissue. The CDR3 is CASSYGQGSPRWGTEAFF. In DNA, the CDR3 is TGTGCCAGCAGTTACGGACAGGGAAGCCCACGATGGGGCACTGAAGCTTTCTTT.